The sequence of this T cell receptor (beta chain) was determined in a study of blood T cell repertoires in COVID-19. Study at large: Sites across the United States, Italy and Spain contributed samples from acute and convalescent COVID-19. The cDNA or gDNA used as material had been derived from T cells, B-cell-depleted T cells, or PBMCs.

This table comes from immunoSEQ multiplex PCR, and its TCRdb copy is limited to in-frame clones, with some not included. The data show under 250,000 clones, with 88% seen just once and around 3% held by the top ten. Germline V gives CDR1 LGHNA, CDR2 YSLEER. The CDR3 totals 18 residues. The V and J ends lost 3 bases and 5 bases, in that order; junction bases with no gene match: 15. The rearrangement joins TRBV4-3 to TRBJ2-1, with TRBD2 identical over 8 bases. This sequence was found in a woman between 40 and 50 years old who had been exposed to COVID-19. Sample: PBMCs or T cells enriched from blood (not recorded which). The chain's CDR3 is CASSQDPPGTRGDNEQFF. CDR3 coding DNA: TGCGCCAGCAGCCAGGACCCCCCGGGGACTAGGGGGGACAATGAGCAGTTCTTC.